This T cell receptor (beta chain) was identified during a study of blood T cell repertoires in COVID-19 (dated by TCRdb to between 2020 and 2021). About the study as a whole: Samples from collaborators originated in the United States, Italy and Spain and spanned both the acute and convalescent phases of COVID-19. The material from the prospective study consisted of cDNA or gDNA derived from T cells, B-cell-depleted T cells, or PBMCs. Deeply sampled blood TCRbeta repertoires from subjects exposed to, actively infected with, or recovered from COVID-19 were included in the dataset. The repertoires were released in a freely available public database meant as a resource for research on the immune response to SARS-CoV-2. The samples were drawn from the first 160 participants of the ongoing ImmuneRACE study and from 950 to 1,500 subjects provided by 6 global collaborators. A de-identified subject ID, COVID-19 status, age in years and sex were almost always included in the sample metadata. Where available, HLA class I and class II types were obtained from metadata supplied by the sample provider rather than from assay-based typing.

Study-level results and caveats: The amount of clinical and demographic metadata varied by source and participant and was provided uncurated.

A remark on this clone: Its antigen remains unidentified. No per-base quality is available; no much larger clone lies one base away.

Each collaborating institution followed its own protocols to collect whole blood in K2EDTA tubes. For TCRbeta analysis, collaborator samples were shipped as frozen whole blood, as isolated PBMCs, or as DNA extracted from either sample type. TCRbeta CDR3 regions were amplified from genomic DNA using the immunoSEQ Assay, a bias-controlled multiplex PCR. The paper's data handling went like this. The number of nucleated cells in each sample was estimated from the amplification of reference gene primers within the assay. To quantify the absolute abundance of each unique TCRbeta CDR3 rearrangement, sequence reads were collapsed and filtered. For each sample, productive Simpson clonality was calculated as the square root of Simpson's diversity index over productive rearrangements. TCRdb retrieved this table from immuneACCESS and kept in-frame rearrangements only. Not all clones are present; in checked studies, unresolved V genes account for under half, and no reason is known for the remainder. The DNA was the basis for D and trimming; V, J and clone size are from that table. For this sample there are about 80,000 clones; approximately 82% appear just once. About 10% of the sample is taken by the ten largest.

The sequenced sample was peripheral blood. The sequence derives from a human donor in a cohort sampled during active COVID-19.

The CDR3 is CASSLRVGANVLTF. The DNA sequence reads TGTGCCAGCAGCTTGAGGGTCGGGGCCAACGTCCTGACTTTC. The receptor chain draws on TRBV11-2 and TRBJ2-6; TRBD2 could be the D gene, as 5 bases match. The CDR3 has 14 amino acids, counting the end cysteine and phenylalanine. Only CDR3 DNA remains: 42 bases, in frame from the first base. The germline V gene yields SGHAT for CDR1 and FQNNGV for CDR2. The junction shows trimming of 3 bases on V and 4 bases on J, plus 7 bases between the germline ends.